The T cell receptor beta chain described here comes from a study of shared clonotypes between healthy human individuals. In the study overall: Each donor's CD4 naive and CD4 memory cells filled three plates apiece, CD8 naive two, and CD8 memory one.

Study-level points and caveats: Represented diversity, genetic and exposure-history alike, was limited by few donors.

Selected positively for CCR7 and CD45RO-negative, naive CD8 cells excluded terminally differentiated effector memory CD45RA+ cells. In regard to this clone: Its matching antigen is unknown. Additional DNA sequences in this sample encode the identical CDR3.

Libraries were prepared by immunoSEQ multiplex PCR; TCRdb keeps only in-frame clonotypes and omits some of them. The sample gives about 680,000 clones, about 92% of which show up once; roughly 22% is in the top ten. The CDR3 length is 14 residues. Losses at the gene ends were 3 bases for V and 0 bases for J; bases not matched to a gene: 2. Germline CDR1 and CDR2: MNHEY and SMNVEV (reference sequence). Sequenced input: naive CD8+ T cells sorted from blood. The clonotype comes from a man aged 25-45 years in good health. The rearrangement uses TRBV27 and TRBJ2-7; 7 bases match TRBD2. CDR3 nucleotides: TGTGCCAGCAGTTTCAGCGGGACCTCCTACGAGCAGTACTTC. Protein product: CASSFSGTSYEQYF.